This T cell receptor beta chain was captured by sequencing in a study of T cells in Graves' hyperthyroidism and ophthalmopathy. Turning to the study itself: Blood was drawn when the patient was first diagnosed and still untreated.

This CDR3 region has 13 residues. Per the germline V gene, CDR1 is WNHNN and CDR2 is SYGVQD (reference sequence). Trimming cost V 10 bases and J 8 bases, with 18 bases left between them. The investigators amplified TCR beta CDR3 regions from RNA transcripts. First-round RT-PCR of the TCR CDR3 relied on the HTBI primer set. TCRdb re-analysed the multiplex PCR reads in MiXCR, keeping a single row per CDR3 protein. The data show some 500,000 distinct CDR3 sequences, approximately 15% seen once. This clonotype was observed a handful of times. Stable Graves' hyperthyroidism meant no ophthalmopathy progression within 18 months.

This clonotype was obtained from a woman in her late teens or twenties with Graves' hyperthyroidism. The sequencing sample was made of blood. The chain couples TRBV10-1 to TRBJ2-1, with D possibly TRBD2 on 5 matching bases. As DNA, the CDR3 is TGCGCCACACAATGGAGGCTCGGGGATGAGCAGTTCTTC. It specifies CATQWRLGDEQFF.